This T cell receptor (beta chain) was obtained from a study of control samples from healthy donors and cancer patients. From germline, CDR1 is SQVTM and CDR2 ANQGSEA. With 0 bases removed from V and 8 bases from J, the gap between germline ends came to 13 bases. The CDR3 runs to 14 residues. The repertoire was sequenced with immunoSEQ multiplex PCR; TCRdb's copy has only in-frame clones and lacks some. The repertoire holds about 94,000 clones, with approximately 90% as singletons. Sequencing input: blood. This receptor was taken from a woman aged 18-29 years in good health. The gene calls are TRBV29-1 and TRBJ1-4; D remains unclear. In DNA, the CDR3 is TGCAGCGTTGAAGATCCGGGGATGGGGGAAAAACTGTTTTTT. Translating gives CSVEDPGMGEKLFF.